The T cell receptor beta chain under discussion was sequenced for a study of cytomegalovirus exposure and HLA in healthy donors. Trimming left V 8 bases short and J 1 base short, with 13 bases between. The CDR3 extends over 13 amino acids. CDR1 and CDR2 (germline): SQVTM, ANQGSEA. Study-wide points: CMV antigen specificity of three CMV-associated chains was confirmed in vitro. Subsequent analysis showed first-cohort TCR clusters tending to co-occur in roughly 130 validation repertoires. Altogether, 150 to 200 TCR beta chains were recorded as cytomegalovirus-associated.

The repertoire was sequenced with immunoSEQ multiplex PCR; TCRdb's copy has only in-frame clones and lacks some. The table includes 200,000 or so clones, approximately 80% detected once. This clone appeared once. The antigen is not known. This clonotype was obtained from a man younger than 35 in good health and CMV-seropositive. The specimen was PBMCs. The genes are TRBV29-1 and TRBJ2-3; a weak D match, TRBD1 (5 bases). The DNA for the CDR3 is TGCAGCATTCCGCGCAGGGGCACAGATACGCAGTATTTT. It specifies CSIPRRGTDTQYF.